Sequencing of this T cell receptor (beta chain) was carried out in a study of shared clonotypes between healthy human individuals. Clones were sequenced by immunoSEQ multiplex PCR, and TCRdb holds only the in-frame ones, with some missing. The table has roughly 300,000 clones, 73% seen once. Study outcomes and limitations: The sharing of 4.5% to 6.5% of naive CD4 clonotypes was seen across several donors.

The CDR3 runs to 15 residues. After removal of 5 bases from V and 5 bases from J, the junction contained 5 bases not matched to a gene. Germline V CDR1 and CDR2: SGHTA, FQGNSA. This clone was picked up one time. Its target is unknown. This chain joins TRBV7-2 and TRBJ2-1; 11 bases match TRBD2. Source material: memory CD4+ T cells sorted from blood. Subset: CD45RA-negative fraction. The TCR originated in a man aged 25 to 45 in good health. CDR3 amino acids: CASSIIAGGNNEQFF. The DNA of the CDR3 is TGTGCCAGCAGCATTATAGCGGGAGGGAACAATGAGCAGTTCTTC. Based on the CDR3 plus reference TRBV7-2 and TRBJ2-1, the full variable domain is GAGVSQSPSNKVTEKGKDVELRCDPISGHTALYWYRQSLGQGLEFLIYFQGNSAPDKSGLPSDRFSAERTGGSVSTLTIQRTQQEDSAVYLCASSIIAGGNNEQFFGPGTRLTVL.